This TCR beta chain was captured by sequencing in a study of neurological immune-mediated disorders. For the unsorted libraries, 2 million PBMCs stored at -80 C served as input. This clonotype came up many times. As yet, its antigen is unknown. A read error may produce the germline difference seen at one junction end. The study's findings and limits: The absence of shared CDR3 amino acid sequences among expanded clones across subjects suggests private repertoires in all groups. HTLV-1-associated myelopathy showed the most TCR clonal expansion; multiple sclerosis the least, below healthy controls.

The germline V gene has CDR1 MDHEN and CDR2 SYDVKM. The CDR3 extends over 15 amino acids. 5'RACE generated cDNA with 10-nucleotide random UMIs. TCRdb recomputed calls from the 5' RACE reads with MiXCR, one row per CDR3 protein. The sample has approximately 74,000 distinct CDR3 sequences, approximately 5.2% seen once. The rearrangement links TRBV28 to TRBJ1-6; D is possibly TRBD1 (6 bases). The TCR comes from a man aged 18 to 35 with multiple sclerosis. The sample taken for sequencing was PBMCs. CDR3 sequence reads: CASSLTGLGGSPLNF. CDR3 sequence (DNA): TGTGCCAGCAGTCTTACAGGGTTGGGGGGTTCACCCCTCAACTTT.